The clone carrying this T cell receptor beta chain showed up just a few times. Its antigen is currently unknown. TCRdb called the reads again in MiXCR, with one record for every CDR3 protein. The sample records roughly 100,000 distinct CDR3 sequences, approximately 16% being singletons. The CDR3 extends over 18 amino acids. CDR1 SEHNR and CDR2 FQNEAQ come from the germline V gene (reference sequence). The junction had 11 bases not matched to a gene; V was cut back by 5 bases and J by 0 bases. This entry comes from a study of T cell repertoires in cytomegalovirus infection. The overall study: From public TCR beta signatures came an indication of both CMV infection and matching HLA type. Study-level results: Of the TCR beta families, the public ones yielded a cumulative frequency that identified carriers of CMV plus the relevant HLA. Dominating the ex vivo response were TCR beta clonotypes that were CMV-specific and HLA-C-restricted.

The rearrangement uses TRBV7-9 and TRBJ2-7; TRBD2 matches at 12 bases. The clonotype originates from a human donor in good health (CMV status not recorded). Some clones in this sample may be carry-over from other donors' samples. The sample consisted of PBMCs. The CDR3 DNA follows: TGTGCCAGCAGCCCTCCGAGCCCGGGACTAGCGGGCTCCTACGAGCAGTACTTC. It codes for CASSPPSPGLAGSYEQYF.